The rows below give T cell receptor beta chains drawn from one sample of a study of blood T cell repertoires in COVID-19. Here immunoSEQ multiplex PCR was the method, and the copy in TCRdb shows in-frame clones only, minus some. The data hold 250,000 to 400,000 clones, with roughly 85% observed a single time. The sequenced material came from PBMCs or T cells enriched from blood (not recorded which). Receptor source: a woman in her twenties or thirties who had been exposed to COVID-19. CDR3s include the opening cysteine and the closing phenylalanine or tryptophan. The D gene is left open where the match is weak. Clone size is shown for a subset of rows, as once, few, many or a class of expanded clone.

CDR3 length,V gene,J gene,clone size,D gene,CDR3 DNA,CDR3 protein
17,TRBV3-1/TRBV3-2,TRBJ1-5,NA,NA,TGTGCCAGCAGCCAAGGGGCAGGGTCGGGTAGTCATCAGCCCCAGCATTTT,CASSQGAGSGSHQPQHF
17,TRBV4-1,TRBJ2-3,NA,NA,TGCGCCAGCAGCCAACCCGGATTTAGCGGTAGCACAGATACGCAGTATTTT,CASSQPGFSGSTDTQYF
12,TRBV19,TRBJ1-2,NA,TRBD1,TGTGCCAGTTCGGACAGGGGACGTGGCTACACCTTC,CASSDRGRGYTF
17,TRBV28,TRBJ2-4,NA,NA,TGTGCCAGCAGTCCCCAGGGAATTGGGCAGGCCAAAAACATTCAGTACTTC,CASSPQGIGQAKNIQYF
16,TRBV27,TRBJ2-3,NA,NA,TGTGCCAGCAGTTTATCCCTTGGTTATCTAGCAGATACGCAGTATTTT,CASSLSLGYLADTQYF
15,TRBV30,TRBJ1-2,NA,NA,TGTGCCTGGGGTAGATTCCCCGGGACTTCGAATGGCTACACCTTC,CAWGRFPGTSNGYTF
14,TRBV9,TRBJ1-2,few,NA,TGTGCCAGCAGCGTAGGAGTCGGGAACTATGGCTACACCTTC,CASSVGVGNYGYTF
13,TRBV28,TRBJ2-7,NA,NA,TGTGCCAGCAGTTTATCCAGGTCCTACGAGCAGTACTTC,CASSLSRSYEQYF
14,TRBV3-1/TRBV3-2,TRBJ2-2,NA,NA,TGTGCCAGCAGCGGGGCTTCGTACACCGGGGAGCTGTTTTTT,CASSGASYTGELFF
16,TRBV28,TRBJ1-3,once,NA,TGTGCCAGCTCCCTAAGCGGGCTGACTACTGGAAACACCATATATTTT,CASSLSGLTTGNTIYF
13,TRBV11-2,TRBJ2-7,once,TRBD1,TGTGCCAGCAGACGAACAGGGGCTACGGAGCAGTACTTC,CASRRTGATEQYF
18,TRBV7-4,TRBJ2-5,NA,NA,TGTGCCAGCAGCTTTCCGCATGGCATTGAGCGGATTCAAGAGACCCAGTACTTC,CASSFPHGIERIQETQYF
16,TRBV28,TRBJ2-5,NA,TRBD2,TGTGCCAGCAGTTTCGACGCGGGAGGTGGGCAAGAGACCCAGTACTTC,CASSFDAGGGQETQYF
15,TRBV4-3,TRBJ1-2,few,TRBD1,TGCGCCAGCAGCCAAGGACAGGGTACTAACTATGGCTACACCTTC,CASSQGQGTNYGYTF
14,TRBV5-4,TRBJ2-1,NA,TRBD2,TGTGCCAGCAGCTTGGTTTCGGGGGGATATGAGCAGTTCTTC,CASSLVSGGYEQFF
15,TRBV11-2,TRBJ1-1,NA,TRBD1,TGTGCCAGCAGCGGCCGGGGGACAGGGCCCACTGAAGCTTTCTTT,CASSGRGTGPTEAFF
16,TRBV7-3,TRBJ2-2,NA,NA,TGTGCCAGCAGCTTTGGAGCTGCATTGAACACCGGGGAGCTGTTTTTT,CASSFGAALNTGELFF
15,TRBV4-3,TRBJ1-4,NA,NA,TGCGCCAGCAGCCAAGATCGGGGGGCTCGGGAAAAACTGTTTTTT,CASSQDRGAREKLFF
17,TRBV24-1,TRBJ2-6,NA,NA,TGTGCCACCAGTGTGGGGCAGGGGAGAACTGGGGCCAACGTCCTGACTTTC,CATSVGQGRTGANVLTF
15,TRBV7-2,TRBJ1-4,NA,NA,TGTGCCAGCAGCAAAAGGACAGAATTTAATGAAAAACTGTTTTTT,CASSKRTEFNEKLFF
14,TRBV9,TRBJ1-3,NA,NA,TGTGCCAGCAGTCGCGATGGCTCTGGAAACACCATATATTTT,CASSRDGSGNTIYF
15,TRBV5-4,TRBJ2-7,NA,TRBD2,TGTGCCAGCAGCGATTGGACTAGCGGGGGTTACGAGCAGTACTTC,CASSDWTSGGYEQYF
14,TRBV3-1/TRBV3-2,TRBJ1-3,NA,NA,TGTGCCAGCAGCCTCGCAAAAGGGAGTTACACCATATATTTT,CASSLAKGSYTIYF
12,TRBV29-1,TRBJ1-5,NA,TRBD1,TGCAGCCCCCGGGACAGGTATCAGCCCCAGCATTTT,CSPRDRYQPQHF
15,TRBV10-1,TRBJ1-4,NA,TRBD1,TGCGCCAGCAGTGATGCCGGGACAGGGGATGAAAAACTGTTTTTT,CASSDAGTGDEKLFF
14,TRBV7-8,TRBJ2-5,NA,NA,TGTGCCAGCAGCTTAGTGCGGGGTCCGGAGACCCAGTACTTC,CASSLVRGPETQYF
16,TRBV18,TRBJ2-1,NA,TRBD2,TGTGCCAGCTCCCTTGGGACTAGCGGGAGGAACAATGAGCAGTTCTTC,CASSLGTSGRNNEQFF
15,TRBV6-5,TRBJ2-7,NA,TRBD2,TGTGCCAGCAGGCCAGGGACTAGCGGGGACCACGAGCAGTACTTC,CASRPGTSGDHEQYF
14,TRBV3-1/TRBV3-2,TRBJ1-1,NA,NA,TGTGCCAGCAGCTTTGACAGGTCGAACACTGAAGCTTTCTTT,CASSFDRSNTEAFF
17,TRBV9,TRBJ1-3,NA,NA,TGTGCCAGCAGCGTAGGGCAGGATGGATCCTCTGGAAACACCATATATTTT,CASSVGQDGSSGNTIYF
16,TRBV19,TRBJ1-2,NA,NA,TGTGCCAGTAGTATTGCTTCCAGGGGAGTTAACTATGGCTACACCTTC,CASSIASRGVNYGYTF
17,TRBV7-7,TRBJ2-2,NA,NA,TGTGCTAGCAGCCCCATGAGAGGGAGGCCCCAAACCGGGGAGCTGTTTTTT,CASSPMRGRPQTGELFF
16,TRBV9,TRBJ2-7,NA,NA,TGTGCCAGCAGCGTAGAGGTGGGGCAGCCACCATACGAGCAGTACTTC,CASSVEVGQPPYEQYF
18,TRBV9,TRBJ2-1,NA,TRBD1,TGTGCCAGCAGCGTAGGTTCAGCCGGGACAGGGGTAAGGGATGAGCAGTTCTTC,CASSVGSAGTGVRDEQFF
14,TRBV7-2,TRBJ1-1,NA,NA,TGTGCCAGCAGCTTAGCGGCCAGAAACACTGAAGCTTTCTTT,CASSLAARNTEAFF
13,TRBV20-1,TRBJ2-3,NA,NA,TGCAGTGCTAGTCACGGGAGAGTCCAATCGCAGTATTTT,CSASHGRVQSQYF
16,TRBV5-5,TRBJ2-4,NA,TRBD2,TGTGCCAGCAGCCCTGAGACTAGCGGGGTGGTAGACATTCAGTACTTC,CASSPETSGVVDIQYF
13,TRBV12-3/TRBV12-4,TRBJ2-5,NA,NA,TGTGCCAGCGGTGAGTTGGTCCAAGAGACCCAGTACTTC,CASGELVQETQYF
15,TRBV5-4,TRBJ2-1,NA,TRBD2,TGTGCCAGCAGCCCAACTAGCGGGGTTTACAATGAGCAGTTCTTC,CASSPTSGVYNEQFF
15,TRBV6-5,TRBJ2-7,NA,TRBD2,TGTGCCAGCAGTAGAGCCGGGGGGGGACCCTACGAGCAGTACTTC,CASSRAGGGPYEQYF
14,TRBV18,TRBJ1-3,NA,TRBD1,TGTGCCAGCTCACCATTGACAGGGGAAAACACCATATATTTT,CASSPLTGENTIYF
17,TRBV7-2,TRBJ1-6,NA,TRBD1,TGTGCCAGCAGCGTACGGACAGGGAGCTCCTATAATTCACCCCTCCACTTT,CASSVRTGSSYNSPLHF
16,TRBV5-1,TRBJ2-7,NA,TRBD1,TGCGCCAGCAGCTTGGCCCCAAACAGGGGGCGGTACGAGCAGTACTTC,CASSLAPNRGRYEQYF
15,TRBV19,TRBJ2-7,NA,NA,TGTGCCAGTAGTGGCGGGACTCAAGGGATCTACGAGCAGTACTTC,CASSGGTQGIYEQYF
15,TRBV5-4,TRBJ2-4,NA,NA,TGTGCCAGCAGCTCCCCAGGCCTGGGACAAGACATTCAGTACTTC,CASSSPGLGQDIQYF
15,TRBV19,TRBJ1-6,NA,TRBD1,TGTGCCACCCGACCCGGGACAGGCTATAATTCACCCCTCCACTTT,CATRPGTGYNSPLHF
17,TRBV7-6,TRBJ2-3,NA,TRBD2,TGTGCCAGCAGCTTAGCTATTTTCGGGACTAGCGGGGGTACGCAGTATTTT,CASSLAIFGTSGGTQYF
14,TRBV6-1,TRBJ1-5,NA,NA,TGTGCCAGCAGTGACCGGGACACTAATCAGCCCCAGCATTTT,CASSDRDTNQPQHF
15,TRBV7-2,TRBJ1-2,NA,TRBD1,TGTGCCAGCAGCTCCAGGACAGGGGCTAACTATGGCTACACCTTC,CASSSRTGANYGYTF
13,TRBV12-3/TRBV12-4,TRBJ1-2,few,TRBD1,TGTGCCAGCAGTTTTGCACAGGGGGGCGGCTACACCTTC,CASSFAQGGGYTF
13,TRBV7-9,TRBJ2-7,NA,NA,TGTGCCAGCAGCTTAGTCTGGAGCTACGAGCAGTACTTC,CASSLVWSYEQYF
15,TRBV29-1,TRBJ2-2,NA,NA,TGCAGCGCGTTTAGCGGACTAGGGGGCACCGGGGAGCTGTTTTTT,CSAFSGLGGTGELFF
17,TRBV3-1/TRBV3-2,TRBJ1-1,NA,TRBD1,TGTGCCAGCAGCCAAGATCCTGGACAGGTTACGAACACTGAAGCTTTCTTT,CASSQDPGQVTNTEAFF